The 20 T cell receptor beta chains below were found in one sample sequenced in a study of T cell responses to AZD1222 COVID-19 vaccine. The table came from immunoSEQ multiplex PCR; TCRdb's copy has only in-frame clones and leaves some out. The sample has tens of thousands of clones, approximately 90% seen once. The starting material was peripheral blood, obtained on day 0 of MenACWY control vaccination. Every receptor here comes from an adult in good health.

The V gene is TRBV5-6, the J gene TRBJ2-7; a weak D match, TRBD1 (5 bases). CDR3 size: 14 residues. Germline CDR1 is SGHDT and CDR2 is YYEEEE. The germline V and J ends were trimmed by 4 bases and 0 bases, with 11 bases remaining between them. The chain's CDR3 is CASSRDSTSYEQYF. The CDR3 coding sequence is TGTGCCAGCAGCCGCGACAGTACCTCCTACGAGCAGTACTTC. The full variable domain, its missing parts supplied by reference TRBV5-6 and TRBJ2-7, is DAGVTQSPTHLIKTRGQQVTLRCSPKSGHDTVSWYQQALGQGPQFIFQYYEEEERQRGNFPDRFSGHQFPNYSSELNVNALLLGDSALYLCASSRDSTSYEQYFGPGTRLTVT.

The rearrangement uses TRBV19 and TRBJ2-1, with D unresolved. The V gene lost 3 bases and the J gene lost 8 bases, with 11 bases spanning the gap. CDR3 length: 13 residues. Per germline, CDR1 LNHDA and CDR2 SQIVND (reference sequence). The CDR3 region is CASSITSRYEQFF. The CDR3 coding sequence is TGTGCCAGTAGTATTACCTCGAGGTATGAGCAGTTCTTC.

The genes are TRBV27 and TRBJ1-5; 7 nucleotides agree with TRBD1. V gave up 8 bases and J gave up 3 bases; unmatched junction bases: 7. The CDR3 totals 14 residues. CDR1 is MNHEY and CDR2 is SMNVEV in the germline V gene (reference sequence). CDR3 nucleotide sequence: TGTGCCAGCGGAACAGGGGTATACAATCAGCCCCAGCATTTT. Translated: CASGTGVYNQPQHF.

The chain has TRBV4-1 and TRBJ1-1; D may be TRBD1 (5 bases). The CDR3 consists of 14 residues. Germline V lookup: CDR1 MGHRA, CDR2 YSYEKL. V lost 1 base and J 6 bases, leaving 12 bases between the germline ends. The DNA for the CDR3 is TGCGCCAGCAGCCAAGTTCCGGGGGTGGCTGAAGCTTTCTTT. This gives the protein CASSQVPGVAEAFF.

The CDR3 DNA is TGTGCCAGCAGCCCCGGAGGACAGGGAGGGAGGGCCACTGAAGCTTTCTTT. Protein product: CASSPGGQGGRATEAFF. The chain joins TRBV28 to TRBJ1-1; TRBD1 agrees at 8 bases. The CDR3 runs 17 residues. V gave up 6 bases and J gave up 4 bases; unmatched junction bases: 16. CDR1 and CDR2 (germline): MDHEN, SYDVKM.

The chain couples TRBV24-1 to TRBJ2-1, with TRBD1 matching over 7 bases. The CDR3 length is 16 residues. Losses at the gene ends were 4 bases for V and 2 bases for J; bases not matched to a gene: 7. Per germline, CDR1 KGHDR and CDR2 SFDVKD. The CDR3 is CATSDPTGKPYNEQFF. The CDR3, as DNA: TGTGCCACCAGTGACCCGACAGGGAAGCCCTACAATGAGCAGTTCTTC.

The rearrangement joins TRBV5-1 to TRBJ2-7; D may match TRBD1 or TRBD2 (5 bases each). Trimming took 3 bases from V and 2 from J, leaving 15 bases between them. This CDR3 contains 15 residues. CDR1 and CDR2 (germline): SGHRS, YFSETQ. The CDR3 loop is CASSYLRDRAYEQYF. The DNA of the CDR3 is TGCGCCAGCAGCTACCTTCGGGACCGAGCCTACGAGCAGTACTTC.

The chain joins TRBV6-5 to TRBJ1-2; D is undetermined. Germline assignment: CDR1 MNHEY and CDR2 SVGAGI. The CDR3 loop spans 15 amino acids. The V and J ends lost 6 bases and 3 bases respectively, with 17 bases between them. The CDR3 nucleotides are TGTGCCAGCAGCTTATATTCCACATCGGACTATGGCTACACCTTC. Translation gives CASSLYSTSDYGYTF.

The J gene is TRBJ1-3, the V gene TRBV28; D ambiguous. This CDR3 region has 15 residues. Trimming removed 6 bases at V and 0 bases at J, with 12 bases between. The germline gives CDR1 MDHEN, CDR2 SYDVKM. The CDR3 sequence: CASRSPRGSGNTIYF. The CDR3 nucleotides are TGTGCCAGCAGATCGCCTCGGGGCTCTGGAAACACCATATATTTT. The entire variable domain, with the rest obtained from reference TRBV28 and TRBJ1-3, is as follows: DVKVTQSSRYLVKRTGEKVFLECVQDMDHENMFWYRQDPGLGLRLIYFSYDVKMKEKGDIPEGYSVSREKKERFSLILESASTNQTSMYLCASRSPRGSGNTIYFGEGSWLTVV.

This chain joins TRBV28 and TRBJ2-7, with D unclear. Per the germline V gene, CDR1 is MDHEN and CDR2 is SYDVKM. CDR3 length equals 14 residues. V gave up 3 bases and J gave up 0 bases, with 9 bases separating them. Here the CDR3 DNA reads TGTGCCAGCAGTTTGGTTGGCAGCTCCTACGAGCAGTACTTC. It is translated as CASSLVGSSYEQYF.

The rearrangement joins TRBV10-3 to TRBJ1-5; D call uncertain. Trimming removed 0 bases from V and 3 bases from J, with 12 bases in between. The CDR3 length is 16 residues. Germline V gene lookup returns CDR1 ENHRY and CDR2 SYGVKD. The CDR3 DNA reads as TGTGCCATCAGTGAGTCGATGTGGAGGGACAATCAGCCCCAGCATTTT. Residues: CAISESMWRDNQPQHF.

V gene TRBV5-5 combines with J gene TRBJ1-2, with D hard to call. The V and J ends lost 2 bases and 7 bases respectively, with 18 bases between them. Germline CDR1 SGHKS, CDR2 YYEKEE (reference sequence). The CDR3 extends over 15 amino acids. CDR3 residues: CASSFLGQLGSGYTF. As DNA, the CDR3 is TGTGCCAGCAGCTTTCTGGGCCAATTAGGAAGTGGCTACACCTTC.

This chain joins TRBV12-3 or TRBV12-4 and TRBJ1-1; D is ambiguous. This CDR3 spans 12 amino acids. V was pared by 6 bases and J by 5 bases, with 10 bases between. The CDR3 DNA sequence: TGTGCCAGCAGCCCACAAGATACTGAAGCTTTCTTT. Protein sequence: CASSPQDTEAFF.

The rearrangement uses TRBV5-8 and TRBJ2-7; D possibly corresponds to TRBD2 (5 bases). The CDR3 runs 12 residues. Trimming took off 2 bases at V and 6 bases at J, with 9 bases between the two ends. In germline, CDR1 is SGHTS, CDR2 YDEGEE. The CDR3 coding sequence is TGTGCCAGCAGCTTAGGAGGCCCCGAGCAGTACTTC. Translating it yields CASSLGGPEQYF.

This clone was observed once. The chain uses TRBV27 and TRBJ2-5; no clear D. V was clipped by 0 bases and J by 5 bases, with 7 bases between them. This CDR3 is built from 13 residues. The germline CDR1 and CDR2 sequences are MNHEY and SMNVEV (reference sequence). For the CDR3, the DNA is TGTGCCAGCAGTTTATCGGTGGGGGAGACCCAGTACTTC. This sequence encodes CASSLSVGETQYF.

The chain has TRBV4-2 and TRBJ2-5; a weak D match, TRBD2 (6 bases). The CDR3 length is 16 residues. Between the trimmed V and J ends, which lost 4 bases and 3 bases, there was a span of 18 bases. The germline gives CDR1 LGHNA, CDR2 YNFKEQ. The DNA for the CDR3 is TGTGCCAGCAGCCCGGTCCCCGGGCGGGATGAAGAGACCCAGTACTTC. Translating gives CASSPVPGRDEETQYF.

The V call is TRBV15, the J call TRBJ2-7, with 10 bases that match TRBD1. With V trimmed by 0 bases and J by 5 bases, 7 bases remained unmatched. This CDR3 is 16 amino acids long. Germline CDR1 reads LNHNV; CDR2 reads YYDKDF (reference sequence). The CDR3 sequence is CATSRDKGQGLDEQYF. Here the CDR3 DNA reads TGTGCCACCAGCAGAGATAAGGGACAGGGGTTAGACGAGCAGTACTTC.

The chain carries TRBV5-1 and TRBJ1-3; D is ambiguous. The germline V gene encodes CDR1 SGHRS and CDR2 YFSETQ. V was shortened by 0 bases and J by 4 bases, with 8 bases between the two germline ends. This CDR3 has 14 amino acids. The CDR3 loop reads CASSLAGKGNTIYF. The CDR3 nucleotides are TGCGCCAGCAGCTTGGCCGGGAAGGGAAACACCATATATTTT.

The chain has TRBV29-1 and TRBJ1-1; no firm D call. The germline V and J ends were trimmed by 4 bases and 4 bases, with 13 bases remaining between them. CDR1 is SQVTM and CDR2 is ANQGSEA in the germline V gene. The CDR3 consists of 13 residues. CDR3 residues: CSVGQFEGTEAFF. CDR3 coding DNA: TGCAGCGTTGGGCAGTTCGAGGGCACTGAAGCTTTCTTT.

This clone was detected once. This chain connects TRBV6-5 to TRBJ1-1; perhaps TRBD1 as D (5 bases). With 4 bases removed from V and 1 base from J, the gap between germline ends came to 13 bases. The CDR3 runs 15 residues. Germline-derived CDR1 and CDR2 are MNHEY and SVGAGI. CDR3: CASSSRGATNTEAFF. The CDR3 bases are TGTGCCAGCAGTTCCCGGGGCGCCACGAACACTGAAGCTTTCTTT.